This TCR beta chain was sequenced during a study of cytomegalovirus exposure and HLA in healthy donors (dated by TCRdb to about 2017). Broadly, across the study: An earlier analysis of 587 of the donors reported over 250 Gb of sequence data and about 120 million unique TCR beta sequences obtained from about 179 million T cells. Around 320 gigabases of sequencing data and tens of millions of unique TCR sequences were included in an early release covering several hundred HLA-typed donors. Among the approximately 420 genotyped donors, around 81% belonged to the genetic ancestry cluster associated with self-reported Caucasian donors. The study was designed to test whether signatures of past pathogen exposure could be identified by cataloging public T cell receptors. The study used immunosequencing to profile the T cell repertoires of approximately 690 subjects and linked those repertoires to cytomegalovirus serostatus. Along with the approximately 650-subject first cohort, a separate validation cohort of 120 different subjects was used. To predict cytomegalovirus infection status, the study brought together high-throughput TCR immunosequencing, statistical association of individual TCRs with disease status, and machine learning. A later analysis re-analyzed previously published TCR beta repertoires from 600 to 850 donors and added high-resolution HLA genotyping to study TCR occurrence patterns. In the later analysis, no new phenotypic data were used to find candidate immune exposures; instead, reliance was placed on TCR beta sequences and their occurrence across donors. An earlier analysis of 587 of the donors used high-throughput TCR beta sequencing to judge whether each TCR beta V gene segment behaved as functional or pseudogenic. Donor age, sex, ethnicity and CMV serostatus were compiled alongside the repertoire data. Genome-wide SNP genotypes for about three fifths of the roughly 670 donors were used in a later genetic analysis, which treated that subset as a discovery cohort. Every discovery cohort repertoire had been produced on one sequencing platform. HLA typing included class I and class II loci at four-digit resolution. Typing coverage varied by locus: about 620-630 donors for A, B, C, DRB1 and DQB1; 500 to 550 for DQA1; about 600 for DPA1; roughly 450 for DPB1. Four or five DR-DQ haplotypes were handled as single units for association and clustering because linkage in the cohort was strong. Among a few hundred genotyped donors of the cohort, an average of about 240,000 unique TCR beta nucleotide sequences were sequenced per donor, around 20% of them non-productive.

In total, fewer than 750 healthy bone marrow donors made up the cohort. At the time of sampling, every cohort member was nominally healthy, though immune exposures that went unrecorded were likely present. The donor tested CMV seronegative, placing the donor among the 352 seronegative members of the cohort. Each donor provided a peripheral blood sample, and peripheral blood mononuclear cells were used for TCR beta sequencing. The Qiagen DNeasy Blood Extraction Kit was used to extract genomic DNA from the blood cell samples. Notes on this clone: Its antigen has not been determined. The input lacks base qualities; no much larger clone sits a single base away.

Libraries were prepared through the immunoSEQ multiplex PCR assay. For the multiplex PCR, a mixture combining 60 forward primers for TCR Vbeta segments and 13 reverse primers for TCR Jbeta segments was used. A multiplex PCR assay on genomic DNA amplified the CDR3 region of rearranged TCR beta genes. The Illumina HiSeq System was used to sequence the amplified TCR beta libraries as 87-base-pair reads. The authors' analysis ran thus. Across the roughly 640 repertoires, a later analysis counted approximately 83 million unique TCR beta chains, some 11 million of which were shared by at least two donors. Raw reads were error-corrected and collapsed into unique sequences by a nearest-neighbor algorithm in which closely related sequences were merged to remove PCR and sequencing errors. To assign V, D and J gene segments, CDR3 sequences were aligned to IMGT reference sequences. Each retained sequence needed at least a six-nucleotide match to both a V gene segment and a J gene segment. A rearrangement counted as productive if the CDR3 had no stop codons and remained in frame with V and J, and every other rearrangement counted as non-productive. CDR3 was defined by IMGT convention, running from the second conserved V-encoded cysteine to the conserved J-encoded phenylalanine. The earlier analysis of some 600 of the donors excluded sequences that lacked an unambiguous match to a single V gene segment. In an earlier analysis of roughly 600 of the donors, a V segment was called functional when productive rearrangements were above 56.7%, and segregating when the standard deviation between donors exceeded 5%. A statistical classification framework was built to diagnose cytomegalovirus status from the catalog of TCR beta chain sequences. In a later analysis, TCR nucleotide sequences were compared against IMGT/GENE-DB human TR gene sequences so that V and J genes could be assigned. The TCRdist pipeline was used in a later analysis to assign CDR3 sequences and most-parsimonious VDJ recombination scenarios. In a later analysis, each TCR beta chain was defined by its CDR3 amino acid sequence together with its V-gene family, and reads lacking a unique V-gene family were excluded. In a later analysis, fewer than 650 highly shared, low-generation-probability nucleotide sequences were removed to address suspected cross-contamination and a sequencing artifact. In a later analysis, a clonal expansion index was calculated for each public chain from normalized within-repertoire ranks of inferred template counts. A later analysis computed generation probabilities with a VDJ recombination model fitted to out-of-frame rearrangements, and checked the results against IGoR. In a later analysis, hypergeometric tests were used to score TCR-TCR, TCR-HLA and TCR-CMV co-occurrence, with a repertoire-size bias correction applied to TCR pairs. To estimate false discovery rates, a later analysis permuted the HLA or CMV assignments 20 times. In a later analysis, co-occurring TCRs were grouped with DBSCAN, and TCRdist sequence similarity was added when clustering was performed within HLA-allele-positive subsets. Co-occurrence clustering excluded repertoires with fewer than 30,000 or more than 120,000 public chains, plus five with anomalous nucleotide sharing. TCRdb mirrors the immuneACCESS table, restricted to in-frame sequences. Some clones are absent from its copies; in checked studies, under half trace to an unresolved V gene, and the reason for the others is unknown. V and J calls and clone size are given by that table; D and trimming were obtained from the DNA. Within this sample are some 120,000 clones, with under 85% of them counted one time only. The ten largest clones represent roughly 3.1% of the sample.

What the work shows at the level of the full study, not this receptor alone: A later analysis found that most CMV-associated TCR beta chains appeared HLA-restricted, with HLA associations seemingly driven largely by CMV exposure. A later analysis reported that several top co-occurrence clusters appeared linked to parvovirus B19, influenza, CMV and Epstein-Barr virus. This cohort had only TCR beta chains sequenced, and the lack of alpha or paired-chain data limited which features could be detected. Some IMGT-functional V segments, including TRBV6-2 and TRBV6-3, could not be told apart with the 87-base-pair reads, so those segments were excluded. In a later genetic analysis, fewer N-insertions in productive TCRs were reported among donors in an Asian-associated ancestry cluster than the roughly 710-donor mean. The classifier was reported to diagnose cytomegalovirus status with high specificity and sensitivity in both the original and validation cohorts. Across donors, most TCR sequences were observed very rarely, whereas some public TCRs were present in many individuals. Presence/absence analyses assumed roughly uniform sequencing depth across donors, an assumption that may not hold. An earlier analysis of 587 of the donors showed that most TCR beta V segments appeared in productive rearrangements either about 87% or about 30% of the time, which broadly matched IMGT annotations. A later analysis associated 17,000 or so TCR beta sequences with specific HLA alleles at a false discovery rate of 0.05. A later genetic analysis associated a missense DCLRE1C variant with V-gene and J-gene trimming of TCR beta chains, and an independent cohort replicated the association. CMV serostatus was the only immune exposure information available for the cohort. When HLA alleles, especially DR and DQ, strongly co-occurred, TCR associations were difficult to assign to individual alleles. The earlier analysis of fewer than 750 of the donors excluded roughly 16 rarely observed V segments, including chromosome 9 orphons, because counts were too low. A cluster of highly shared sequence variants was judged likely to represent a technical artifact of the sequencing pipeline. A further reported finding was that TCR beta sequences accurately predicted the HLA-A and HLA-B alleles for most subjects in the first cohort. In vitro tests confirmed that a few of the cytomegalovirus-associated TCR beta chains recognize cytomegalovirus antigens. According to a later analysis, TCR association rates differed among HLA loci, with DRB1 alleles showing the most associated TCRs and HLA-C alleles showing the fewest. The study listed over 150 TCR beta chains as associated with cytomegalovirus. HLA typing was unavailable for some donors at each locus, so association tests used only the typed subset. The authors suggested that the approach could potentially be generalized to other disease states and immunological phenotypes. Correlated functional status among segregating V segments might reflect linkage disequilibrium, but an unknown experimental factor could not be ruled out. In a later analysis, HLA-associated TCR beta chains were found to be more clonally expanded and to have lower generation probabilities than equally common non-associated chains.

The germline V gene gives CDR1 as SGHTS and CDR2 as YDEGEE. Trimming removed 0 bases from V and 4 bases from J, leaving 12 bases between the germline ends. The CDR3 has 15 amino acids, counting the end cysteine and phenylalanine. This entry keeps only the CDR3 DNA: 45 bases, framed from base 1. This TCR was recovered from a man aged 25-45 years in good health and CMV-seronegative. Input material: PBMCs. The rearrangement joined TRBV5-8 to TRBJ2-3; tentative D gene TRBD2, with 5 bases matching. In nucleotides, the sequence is TGTGCCAGCAGCTTGGGTGAGGGCCTCTCAGATACGCAGTATTTT. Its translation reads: CASSLGEGLSDTQYF.